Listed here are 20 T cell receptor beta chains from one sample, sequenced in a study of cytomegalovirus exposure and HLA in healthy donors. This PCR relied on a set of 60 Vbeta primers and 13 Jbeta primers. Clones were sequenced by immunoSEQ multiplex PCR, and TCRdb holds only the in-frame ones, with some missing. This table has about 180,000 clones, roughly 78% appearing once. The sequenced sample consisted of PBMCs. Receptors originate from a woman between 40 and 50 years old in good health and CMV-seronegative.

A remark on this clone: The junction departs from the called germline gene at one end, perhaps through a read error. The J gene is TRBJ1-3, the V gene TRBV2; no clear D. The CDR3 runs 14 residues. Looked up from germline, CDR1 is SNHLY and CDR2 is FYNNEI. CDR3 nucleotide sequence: TGTGCCAGCAGCTGGGAGGGTTCTGGAAACACCAGATATTTT. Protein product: CASSWEGSGNTRYF.

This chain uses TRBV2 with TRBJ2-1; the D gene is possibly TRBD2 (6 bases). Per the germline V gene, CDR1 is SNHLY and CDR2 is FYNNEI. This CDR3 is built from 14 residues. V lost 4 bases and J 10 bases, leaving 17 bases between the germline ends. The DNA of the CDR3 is TGTGCCAGCAGTGTGCTAGGAGGTAGCGGAGAGCAGTTCTTC. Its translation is CASSVLGGSGEQFF.

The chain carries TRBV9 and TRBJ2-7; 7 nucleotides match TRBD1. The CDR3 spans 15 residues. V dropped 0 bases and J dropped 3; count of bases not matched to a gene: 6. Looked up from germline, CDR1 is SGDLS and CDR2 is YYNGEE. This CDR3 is CASSVGPGQNYEQYF. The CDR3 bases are TGTGCCAGCAGCGTAGGGCCGGGACAGAACTACGAGCAGTACTTC.

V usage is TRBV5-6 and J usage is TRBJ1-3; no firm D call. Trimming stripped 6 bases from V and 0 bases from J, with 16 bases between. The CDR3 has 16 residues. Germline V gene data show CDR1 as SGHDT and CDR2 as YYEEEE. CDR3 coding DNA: TGTGCCAGCACCGACGGGCCAGGAGGCTCTGGAAACACCATATATTTT. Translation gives CASTDGPGGSGNTIYF.

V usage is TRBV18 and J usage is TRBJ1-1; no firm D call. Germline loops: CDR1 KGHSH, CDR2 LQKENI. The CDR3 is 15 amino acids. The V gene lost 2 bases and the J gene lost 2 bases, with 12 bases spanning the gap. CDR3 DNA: TGTGCCAGCTCACCAACCGACGGGAAAAACACTGAAGCTTTCTTT. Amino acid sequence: CASSPTDGKNTEAFF.

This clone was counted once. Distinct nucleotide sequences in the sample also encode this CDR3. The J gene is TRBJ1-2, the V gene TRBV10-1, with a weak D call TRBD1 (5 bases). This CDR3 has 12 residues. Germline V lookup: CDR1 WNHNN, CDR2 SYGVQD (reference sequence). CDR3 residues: CASPPSGDGYTF. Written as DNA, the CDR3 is TGCGCTAGCCCACCTTCGGGGGATGGCTACACCTTC.

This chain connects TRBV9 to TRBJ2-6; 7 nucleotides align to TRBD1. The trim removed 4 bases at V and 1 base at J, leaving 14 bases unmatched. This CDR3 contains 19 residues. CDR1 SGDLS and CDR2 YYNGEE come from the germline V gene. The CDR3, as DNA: TGTGCCAGCAGCCCGGGAACAGGGGACCCCGGTTCTGGGGCCAACGTCCTGACTTTC. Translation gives CASSPGTGDPGSGANVLTF.

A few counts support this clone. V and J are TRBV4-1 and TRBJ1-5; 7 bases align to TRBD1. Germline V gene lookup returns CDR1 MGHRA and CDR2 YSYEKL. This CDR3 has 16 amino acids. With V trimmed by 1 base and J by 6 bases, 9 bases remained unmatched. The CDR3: CASSQVPGQWGQPQHF. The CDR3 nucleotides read TGCGCCAGCAGCCAAGTTCCGGGACAGTGGGGTCAGCCCCAGCATTTT.

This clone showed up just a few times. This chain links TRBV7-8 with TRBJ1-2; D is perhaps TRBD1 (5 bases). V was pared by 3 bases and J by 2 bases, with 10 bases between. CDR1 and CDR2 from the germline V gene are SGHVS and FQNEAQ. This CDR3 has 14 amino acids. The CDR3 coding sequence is TGTGCCAGCAGCTTGGTTGGGGGGAACTATGGCTACACCTTC. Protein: CASSLVGGNYGYTF.

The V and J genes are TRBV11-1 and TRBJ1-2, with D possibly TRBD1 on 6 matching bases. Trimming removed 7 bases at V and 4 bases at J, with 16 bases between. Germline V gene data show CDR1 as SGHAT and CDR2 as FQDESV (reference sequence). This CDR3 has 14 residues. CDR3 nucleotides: TGTGCCAGCACCTCGCCGGGGGGGGCCTATGGCTACACCTTC. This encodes CASTSPGGAYGYTF.

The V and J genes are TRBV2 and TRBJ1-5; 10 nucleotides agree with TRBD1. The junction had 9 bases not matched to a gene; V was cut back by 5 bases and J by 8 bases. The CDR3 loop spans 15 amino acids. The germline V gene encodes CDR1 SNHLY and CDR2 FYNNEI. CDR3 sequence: CASSLDRGEGEPQHF. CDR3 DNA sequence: TGTGCCAGCAGTTTGGACAGGGGGGAAGGGGAGCCCCAGCATTTT. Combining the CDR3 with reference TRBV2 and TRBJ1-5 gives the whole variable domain EPEVTQTPSHQVTQMGQEVILRCVPISNHLYFYWYRQILGQKVEFLVSFYNNEISEKSEIFDDQFSVERPDGSNFTLKIRSTKLEDSAMYFCASSLDRGEGEPQHFGDGTRLSIL.

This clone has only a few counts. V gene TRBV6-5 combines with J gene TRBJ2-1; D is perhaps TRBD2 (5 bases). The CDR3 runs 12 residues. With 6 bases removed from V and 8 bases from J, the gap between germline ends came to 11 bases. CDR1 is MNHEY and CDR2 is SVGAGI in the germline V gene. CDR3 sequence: CASSPPGDEQFF. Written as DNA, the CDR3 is TGTGCCAGCAGCCCTCCCGGGGATGAGCAGTTCTTC.

This CDR3 is CASSLSGGDYGYTF. Written as DNA, the CDR3 is TGTGCCAGCAGCTTATCAGGGGGCGACTATGGCTACACCTTC. The rearrangement uses TRBV7-9 and TRBJ1-2; 8 bases line up with TRBD1. The J segment lost 3 bases and the V segment lost 2 bases, leaving 2 bases of the junction unmatched. This CDR3 comprises 14 residues. Per the germline V gene, CDR1 is SEHNR and CDR2 is FQNEAQ (reference sequence).

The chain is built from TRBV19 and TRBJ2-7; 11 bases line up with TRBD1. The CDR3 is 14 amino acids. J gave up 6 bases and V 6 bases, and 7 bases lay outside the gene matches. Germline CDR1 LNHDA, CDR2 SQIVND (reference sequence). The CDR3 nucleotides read TGTGCCAGTAGCTTGGACAGGGGGCCGGGCGAGCAGTACTTC. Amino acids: CASSLDRGPGEQYF.

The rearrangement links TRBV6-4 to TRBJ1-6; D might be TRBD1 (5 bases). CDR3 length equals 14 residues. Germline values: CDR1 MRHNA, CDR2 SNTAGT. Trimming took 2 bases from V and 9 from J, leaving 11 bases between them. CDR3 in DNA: TGTGCCAGCAGTGACCAGGGAGGTGGTTCACCCCTCCACTTT. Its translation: CASSDQGGGSPLHF.

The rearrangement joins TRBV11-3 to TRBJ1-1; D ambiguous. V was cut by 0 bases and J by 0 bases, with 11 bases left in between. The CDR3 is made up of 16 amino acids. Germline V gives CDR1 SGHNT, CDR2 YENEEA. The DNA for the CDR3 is TGTGCCAGCAGCTTAGACGGGGTCACCATGAACACTGAAGCTTTCTTT. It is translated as CASSLDGVTMNTEAFF.

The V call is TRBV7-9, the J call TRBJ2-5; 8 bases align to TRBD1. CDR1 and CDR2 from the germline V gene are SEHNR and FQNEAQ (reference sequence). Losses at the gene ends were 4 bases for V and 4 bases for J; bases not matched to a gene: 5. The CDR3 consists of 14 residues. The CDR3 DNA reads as TGTGCCAGCAGCTCGGACAGGGAACGAGAGACCCAGTACTTC. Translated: CASSSDRERETQYF.

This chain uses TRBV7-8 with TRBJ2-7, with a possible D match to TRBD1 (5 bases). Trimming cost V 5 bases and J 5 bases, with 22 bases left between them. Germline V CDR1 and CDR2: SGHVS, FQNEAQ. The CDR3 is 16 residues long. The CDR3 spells CASSVRWQGVKHEQYF. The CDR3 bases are TGTGCCAGCAGCGTACGATGGCAGGGTGTTAAGCACGAGCAGTACTTC.

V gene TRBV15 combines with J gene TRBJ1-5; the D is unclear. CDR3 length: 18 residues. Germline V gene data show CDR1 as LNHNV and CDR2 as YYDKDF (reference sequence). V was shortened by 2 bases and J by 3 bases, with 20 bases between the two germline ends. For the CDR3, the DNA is TGTGCCACCAGCAGAAGCGTTGTTGATGGAATCCCCAATCAGCCCCAGCATTTT. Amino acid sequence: CATSRSVVDGIPNQPQHF.

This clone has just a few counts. CDR3 nucleotide sequence: TGTGCCACCCTAGAAGACAGGGTAGGGCAGCCCCAGCATTTT. Amino acids: CATLEDRVGQPQHF. V usage is TRBV28 and J usage is TRBJ1-5; 7 positions match TRBD1. The V gene end was trimmed by 10 bases and the J gene end by 7 bases; junction bases not matched to a gene: 13. Germline-derived CDR1 and CDR2 are MDHEN and SYDVKM. The CDR3 extends over 14 amino acids.